This T cell receptor (beta chain) is from a study of T cells in Graves' hyperthyroidism and ophthalmopathy. TCR beta CDR3 sequences were amplified from RNA transcripts. Carried out on the TCR CDR3, a first-round RT-PCR used the HTBI primer set. TCRdb processed the multiplex PCR reads anew with MiXCR; each CDR3 protein has one entry. Of 300,000 to 350,000 distinct CDR3 sequences listed, 18% were seen once; the top ten hold roughly 15%. Details on this clonotype: Its target is unknown.

Clinical Activity Scores of at least 3, NOSPECS grades of at least 4 and durations under 3 months characterized ophthalmopathy patients. Diagnosis rested on symptoms, serum thyroxine and TRAb, thyroid ultrasound, and orbital computed tomography. The source of the PBMCs was approximately 9.5 ml of fresh peripheral blood. This CDR3 region has 17 residues. V lost 2 bases to trimming and J lost 6 bases, with 19 bases between them. Germline values: CDR1 SGHAT, CDR2 FQDESV (reference sequence). Study results and caveats: Ophthalmopathy was separated from stable hyperthyroidism by a 13 V-J model.

The sequenced material came from blood. The chain carries TRBV11-1 and TRBJ2-2; TRBD1 is a possible D gene (5 bases). The TCR was taken from a woman between 40 and 55 years old with Graves' ophthalmopathy. The CDR3 loop is CASSLIGTRKGSGELFF. The DNA of the CDR3 is TGTGCCAGCAGCTTAATAGGTACCCGGAAGGGGTCCGGGGAGCTGTTTTTT.